Listed here is a single TCR beta chain. The target antigen is unknown. V was trimmed by 6 bases and J by 4 bases, leaving 12 bases between them. Germline V lookup: CDR1 MDHEN, CDR2 SYDVKM. The CDR3 loop spans 13 amino acids. Genomic DNA from each subset was divided evenly over several immunoSEQ plates. Method: immunoSEQ multiplex PCR; TCRdb's copy keeps in-frame clones and lacks some. The sample has about 470,000 clones; about 76% are singletons. These data belong to a study of shared clonotypes between healthy human individuals. Study observations and caveats: Sequencing depth was predicted to influence how clonotypes are shared among donors.

Every one of the donors was a Caucasian adult that lived in Nashville, Tennessee. The clonotype originates from a woman aged 40 to 55 in good health. Some clones in this sample may be carry-over from other donors' samples. This chain uses TRBV28 with TRBJ1-2; D is perhaps TRBD1 (5 bases). Source material: PBMCs. CDR3: CASRAGRAYGYTF. DNA for the CDR3: TGTGCCAGCAGGGCGGGCAGGGCCTATGGCTACACCTTC.